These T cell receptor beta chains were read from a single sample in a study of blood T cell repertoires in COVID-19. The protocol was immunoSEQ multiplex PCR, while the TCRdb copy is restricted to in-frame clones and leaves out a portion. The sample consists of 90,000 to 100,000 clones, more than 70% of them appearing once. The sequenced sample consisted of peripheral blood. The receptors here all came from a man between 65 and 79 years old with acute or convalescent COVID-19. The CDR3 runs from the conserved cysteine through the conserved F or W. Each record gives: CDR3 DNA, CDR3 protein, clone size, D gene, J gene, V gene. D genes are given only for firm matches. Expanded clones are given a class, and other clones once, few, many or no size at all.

cdr3_nt: TGTGCCAGCAGTGGACAGGGACGGACCTACGAGCAGTACTTC
cdr3_aa: CASSGQGRTYEQYF
clone_size: few
d_call: TRBD1
j_call: TRBJ2-7
v_call: TRBV2

cdr3_nt: TGTGCCAGCAGCTCCCGGGACAAATCAGTCGAGCAGTACTTC
cdr3_aa: CASSSRDKSVEQYF
clone_size: -
d_call: -
j_call: TRBJ2-7
v_call: TRBV13

cdr3_nt: TGCGCCAGCAGCCAAGATTTCAGGGGACGTAATGAAAAACTGTTTTTT
cdr3_aa: CASSQDFRGRNEKLFF
clone_size: -
d_call: -
j_call: TRBJ1-4
v_call: TRBV4-3

cdr3_nt: TGTGCCAGCTCACCACGACAGGAGCTCTCCTACGAGCAGTACTTC
cdr3_aa: CASSPRQELSYEQYF
clone_size: once
d_call: -
j_call: TRBJ2-7
v_call: TRBV18

cdr3_nt: TGTGCCAGCACCCGGGCGGGCCCCGATGAAAAACTGTTTTTT
cdr3_aa: CASTRAGPDEKLFF
clone_size: -
d_call: -
j_call: TRBJ1-4
v_call: TRBV28

cdr3_nt: TGTGCCAGCAGCCAAGCGGGGTTGGGGGAGCTGTTTTTT
cdr3_aa: CASSQAGLGELFF
clone_size: few
d_call: -
j_call: TRBJ2-2
v_call: TRBV3-1/TRBV3-2

cdr3_nt: TGCAGCGGACTAGTCAATGAGCAGTTCTTC
cdr3_aa: CSGLVNEQFF
clone_size: few
d_call: -
j_call: TRBJ2-1
v_call: TRBV29-1

cdr3_nt: TGTGCCAGCAGTGAGGGACAGGGGAGGACGTTGGGCAATCAGCCCCAGCATTTT
cdr3_aa: CASSEGQGRTLGNQPQHF
clone_size: once
d_call: TRBD1
j_call: TRBJ1-5
v_call: TRBV2

cdr3_nt: TGTGCCTGGAGTCCAACAAAACAGGGGACTGGCCGGCCCCAGCATTTT
cdr3_aa: CAWSPTKQGTGRPQHF
clone_size: -
d_call: TRBD1
j_call: TRBJ1-5
v_call: TRBV30

cdr3_nt: TGTGCCAGCAGTTTGGGTTGGAGGGAAGGATACAATGAGCAGTTCTTC
cdr3_aa: CASSLGWREGYNEQFF
clone_size: -
d_call: -
j_call: TRBJ2-1
v_call: TRBV6-6

cdr3_nt: TGTGCCAGCTCACCACCGATCGGGTCGGAGGGCATTCAGTACTTC
cdr3_aa: CASSPPIGSEGIQYF
clone_size: -
d_call: -
j_call: TRBJ2-4
v_call: TRBV18

cdr3_nt: TGTGCCAGCAGCTCGGACCCCGGGACAAACACCGGGGAGCTGTTTTTT
cdr3_aa: CASSSDPGTNTGELFF
clone_size: -
d_call: -
j_call: TRBJ2-2
v_call: TRBV5-4

cdr3_nt: TGTGCCAGCAAGCTTGGTAGAGGAGATACGCAGTATTTT
cdr3_aa: CASKLGRGDTQYF
clone_size: -
d_call: -
j_call: TRBJ2-3
v_call: TRBV5-5

cdr3_nt: TGTGCCAGCAGGAGGGGACTAGCCGACGAGCAGTACTTC
cdr3_aa: CASRRGLADEQYF
clone_size: -
d_call: TRBD2
j_call: TRBJ2-7
v_call: TRBV6-5

cdr3_nt: TGCGCCAGCAGCCAAGAGCGGGACAGGGCTCATGGCTACACCTTC
cdr3_aa: CASSQERDRAHGYTF
clone_size: few
d_call: TRBD1
j_call: TRBJ1-2
v_call: TRBV4-3

cdr3_nt: TGTGCCAGTAGGAGTTACAGGGGGCGGTCTGGGGCCAACGTCCTGACTTTC
cdr3_aa: CASRSYRGRSGANVLTF
clone_size: -
d_call: TRBD1
j_call: TRBJ2-6
v_call: TRBV19

cdr3_nt: TGTGCCAGCAGCAAAAAGGGCAGGGTCTTATCCAAAAACATTCAGTACTTC
cdr3_aa: CASSKKGRVLSKNIQYF
clone_size: -
d_call: -
j_call: TRBJ2-4
v_call: TRBV21-1

cdr3_nt: TGTGCCAGCAGCGGAACTGTTGGGCGCTCACCCCTCCACTTT
cdr3_aa: CASSGTVGRSPLHF
clone_size: -
d_call: -
j_call: TRBJ1-6
v_call: TRBV3-1/TRBV3-2

cdr3_nt: TGTGCCACCAGTGATTCTCGACAGGCGTACGGCAATCAGCCCCAGCATTTT
cdr3_aa: CATSDSRQAYGNQPQHF
clone_size: -
d_call: -
j_call: TRBJ1-5
v_call: TRBV24-1

cdr3_nt: TGTGCCAGTAGTAAACGGAGGGGTGGCACAGATACGCAGTATTTT
cdr3_aa: CASSKRRGGTDTQYF
clone_size: -
d_call: -
j_call: TRBJ2-3
v_call: TRBV19

cdr3_nt: TGTGCCAGCAGGACCGCAGGGGGCCTTTTTGGCTACACCTTC
cdr3_aa: CASRTAGGLFGYTF
clone_size: once
d_call: TRBD1
j_call: TRBJ1-2
v_call: TRBV6-5